What follows are 16 T cell receptor beta chains derived from one specimen sequenced in a study of shared clonotypes between healthy human individuals. Profiled with immunoSEQ multiplex PCR; TCRdb holds only in-frame clones, not every one. The sample has about 990,000 clones, approximately 80% seen once. Sequenced: memory CD4+ T cells from PBMCs. Subset specified: CD45RA-negative fraction. These receptors were collected from a man between 18 and 29 years old in good health. Some clones in this sample may be carry-over from other donors' samples.

The V call is TRBV29-1, the J call TRBJ2-1; D remains unclear. The CDR3 sequence is 12 residues long. Germline lookup yields CDR1 SQVTM and CDR2 ANQGSEA. CDR3 sequence reads: CIGRSSYNEQFF. Here the CDR3 DNA reads TGCATTGGCCGGAGCTCCTACAATGAGCAGTTCTTC.

V gene TRBV28 combines with J gene TRBJ2-5; D ambiguous. Trimming left V 7 bases short and J 2 bases short, with 11 bases between. This CDR3 spans 13 amino acids. Germline-derived CDR1 and CDR2 are MDHEN and SYDVKM. CDR3 sequence (DNA): TGTGCCAGCACCACCGGAAGACAAGAGACCCAGTACTTC. It specifies CASTTGRQETQYF.

The V and J genes are TRBV19 and TRBJ2-1, with TRBD2 matching over 8 bases. Germline V CDR1 and CDR2: LNHDA, SQIVND (reference sequence). This CDR3 has 17 amino acids. Trimming removed 4 bases from V and 7 bases from J; junction bases left unmatched: 15. The CDR3 DNA reads as TGTGCCAGTAGTACCCCGCTAGCGGGCGTTACGAGGAATGAGCAGTTCTTC. It specifies CASSTPLAGVTRNEQFF. Full variable domain (remainder filled in from reference TRBV19 and TRBJ2-1): DGGITQSPKYLFRKEGQNVTLSCEQNLNHDAMYWYRQDPGQGLRLIYYSQIVNDFQKGDIAEGYSVSREKKESFPLTVTSAQKNPTAFYLCASSTPLAGVTRNEQFFGPGTRLTVL.

The rearrangement joins TRBV6-1 to TRBJ1-2; 10 nucleotides match TRBD1. V trimming: 6 bases; J trimming: 2 bases; junction bases outside the gene matches: 6. The CDR3 is 15 amino acids. CDR1 MNHNS and CDR2 SASEGT come from the germline V gene. CDR3 sequence reads: CASSRDRGFNYGYTF. As DNA, the CDR3 is TGTGCCAGCAGCCGGGACAGGGGTTTCAACTATGGCTACACCTTC.

This chain links TRBV7-2 with TRBJ2-3; 10 positions agree with TRBD2. Germline V gives CDR1 SGHTA, CDR2 FQGNSA. The ends lost 4 bases at V and 4 bases at J; junction bases unmatched: 8. The CDR3 has 16 residues. CDR3 DNA sequence: TGTGCCAGCAGCTCGGTAGCGGGAGGAGGTCCAGATACGCAGTATTTT. Amino acid sequence: CASSSVAGGGPDTQYF.

A few counts support this clone. The chain combines TRBV7-9 with TRBJ2-2, with TRBD1 matching over 7 bases. The CDR3 extends over 15 amino acids. The junction had 8 bases not matched to a gene; V was cut back by 9 bases and J by 1 base. CDR1 SEHNR and CDR2 FQNEAQ come from the germline V gene (reference sequence). The CDR3 DNA sequence: TGTGCCAGACACCCCGGGACAGTGAACACCGGGGAGCTGTTTTTT. As protein: CARHPGTVNTGELFF.

V is TRBV9 and J is TRBJ2-1, with TRBD1 identical over 7 bases. V lost 3 bases, J lost 0 bases, and 6 bases stayed unmatched. This CDR3 has 16 residues. CDR1 is SGDLS, CDR2 YYNGEE, per germline. The CDR3 nucleotides are TGTGCCAGCAGCGCCGGGGACAGAGGCTCCTACAATGAGCAGTTCTTC. Translation gives CASSAGDRGSYNEQFF.

This sequence joins TRBV6-5 and TRBJ2-1; D is perhaps TRBD1 or TRBD2 (5 bases each). CDR1 and CDR2 (germline): MNHEY, SVGAGI. The CDR3 sequence is 15 residues long. The V gene lost 6 bases and the J gene lost 6 bases, with 18 bases spanning the gap. The DNA for the CDR3 is TGTGCCAGCAGGCCCCGGGACCTCGCATCCAATGAGCAGTTCTTC. Encoded protein: CASRPRDLASNEQFF.

This chain joins TRBV10-1 and TRBJ2-2; unclear D gene. Germline CDR1 reads WNHNN; CDR2 reads SYGVQD (reference sequence). The V gene lost 0 bases and the J gene lost 2 bases, with 10 bases spanning the gap. The CDR3 loop spans 16 amino acids. In nucleotides, the CDR3 is TGCGCCAGCAGTGAGTCAGCGACTTCAAACACCGGGGAGCTGTTTTTT. It encodes CASSESATSNTGELFF.

This chain connects TRBV15 to TRBJ2-1, with TRBD1 matching over 9 bases. Germline trimming cut 3 bases from V and 8 bases from J; bases unmatched to any gene: 8. This CDR3 has 15 amino acids. CDR1 and CDR2 from the germline V gene are LNHNV and YYDKDF (reference sequence). The CDR3 DNA sequence: TGTGCCACCAGCAGGGTGGGACAGGGAGGCGATGAGCAGTTCTTC. It encodes CATSRVGQGGDEQFF. Combining the CDR3 with reference TRBV15 and TRBJ2-1 gives the whole variable domain DAMVIQNPRYQVTQFGKPVTLSCSQTLNHNVMYWYQQKSSQAPKLLFHYYDKDFNNEADTPDNFQSRRPNTSFCFLDIRSPGLGDTAMYLCATSRVGQGGDEQFFGPGTRLTVL.

As regards this clone: A much larger clone sits a single nucleotide away, making a read error possible. The chain couples TRBV9 to TRBJ2-2, with D tentatively TRBD1 (5 bases). Trimming left V 4 bases short and J 9 bases short, with 25 bases between. Germline V gene sequence: CDR1 SGDLS, CDR2 YYNGEE. This CDR3 has 17 residues. CDR3 bases: TGTGCCAGCAGCCGAGGTAGGGGCAGAAACCGGACCAGGGAGCTGTTTTTT. This translates into CASSRGRGRNRTRELFF.

This chain joins TRBV7-3 and TRBJ1-3; no firm D call. V lost 4 bases to trimming and J lost 4 bases, with 8 bases between them. The CDR3 runs to 13 residues. From germline, CDR1 is SGHTA and CDR2 FQGTGA. In DNA, the CDR3 is TGTGCCAGCAGCTACGGGAGAGGAAACACCATATATTTT. This gives the protein CASSYGRGNTIYF.

The chain carries TRBV19 and TRBJ1-2, with 8 bases aligning to TRBD1. The CDR3 has 13 residues. Germline lookup yields CDR1 LNHDA and CDR2 SQIVND (reference sequence). V lost 5 bases, J lost 7 bases, and 6 bases stayed unmatched. The DNA of the CDR3 is TGTGCCAGTAGTCAGAGGACAGGGTCTGGCTACACCTTC. It translates to CASSQRTGSGYTF.

The genes are TRBV28 and TRBJ2-5; D may be TRBD1 (7 bases). The V end was cut by 10 bases, the J end by 5 bases, with 17 bases between. Germline CDR1 MDHEN, CDR2 SYDVKM. CDR3 size: 13 residues. The CDR3 coding sequence is TGTGCCACTACCTTGCCAGGGGGGGAGACCCAGTACTTC. It codes for CATTLPGGETQYF.

This chain joins TRBV5-6 and TRBJ2-1; 15 nucleotides match TRBD2. V shed 2 bases, J shed 9 bases, and the junction held 3 bases outside the gene matches. CDR3 length: 15 amino acids. CDR1 is SGHDT, CDR2 YYEEEE, per germline. CDR3 nucleotide sequence: TGTGCCAGCAGCTTCGGACTAGCGGGAGGGCTTGAGCAGTTCTTC. Amino acid sequence: CASSFGLAGGLEQFF.

This clone was picked up a small number of times. This sample also contains other DNA sequences that code for the same CDR3. The chain employs TRBV4-1 and TRBJ2-1, with D perhaps TRBD1 or TRBD2 (5 bases each). CDR3 length: 15 amino acids. V lost 0 bases, J lost 2 bases, and 8 bases lay in between. From germline, CDR1 is MGHRA and CDR2 YSYEKL. CDR3 in amino acids: CASSQDGTTYNEQFF. In DNA, the CDR3 is TGCGCCAGCAGCCAAGACGGGACCACCTACAATGAGCAGTTCTTC.